This passage covers 11 T cell receptor beta chains from one sample sequenced in a study of CD8+CD57+ T cells in acquired aplastic anemia. Researchers used genomic DNA as the template to profile TCR beta VDJ and CDR3. TCRdb independently ran MiXCR on the reads; one entry per CDR3 protein. The sample gives about 70,000 distinct CDR3 sequences, 45% to 60% of which show up once; roughly 8% is in the top ten. Sequencing was performed on sorted CD4+, CD8+, or CD8+CD57+ T cells (not recorded which) from PBMCs. The receptor set was obtained from a human donor in good health, serving as a control.

The chain joins TRBV12-3 or TRBV12-4 to TRBJ1-1; a weak D match, TRBD1 (6 bases). Deletions cut 10 bases from V and 11 bases from J, with 29 bases between. The CDR3 runs to 15 residues. The CDR3 loop is CATTGAGVRHGSAFF. In DNA, the CDR3 is TGTGCCACCACGGGGGCGGGGGTTCGGCATGGATCGGCTTTCTTT.

The rearrangement joins TRBV19 to TRBJ2-7; a possible D gene is TRBD2 (6 bases). Trimming shortened V by 6 bases and J by 6 bases, and 24 bases separated the two germline ends. The CDR3 totals 16 residues. Germline V gene sequence: CDR1 LNHDA, CDR2 SQIVND (reference sequence). The CDR3 coding sequence is TGTGCCAGTAGCACCGTGAGAGTAGCGGCCGTGGGCGAGCAGTACTTC. It translates to CASSTVRVAAVGEQYF.

This clonotype showed up many times. The chain joins TRBV11-2 to TRBJ2-7; TRBD2 matches 9 bases. This CDR3 region has 14 residues. Germline lookup yields CDR1 SGHAT and CDR2 FQNNGV. V was clipped by 4 bases and J by 5 bases; unmatched bases: 6. CDR3 sequence: CASSWGGRADEQYF. In DNA form, the CDR3 reads TGTGCCAGCAGCTGGGGCGGGAGGGCCGACGAGCAGTACTTC.

This clonotype showed up many times. The gene calls are TRBV11-2 and TRBJ2-2; tentatively, D is TRBD2 (6 bases). V shed 6 bases and J shed 1 base, with 21 bases lying between them. The CDR3 has 18 residues. Germline CDR1 reads SGHAT; CDR2 reads FQNNGV. CDR3 in amino acids: CASSPIFPGTWNTGELFF. As DNA, the CDR3 is TGTGCCAGCAGTCCAATATTCCCGGGGACTTGGAACACCGGGGAGCTGTTTTTT.

A single count supports this clonotype. The rearrangement links TRBV2 to TRBJ2-6, with D maybe TRBD1 (6 bases). Between the trimmed V and J ends, which lost 1 base and 3 bases, there was a span of 7 bases. Germline loops: CDR1 SNHLY, CDR2 FYNNEI. The CDR3 has 15 residues. The CDR3 reads CASSEEGVGANVLTF. The CDR3 DNA reads as TGTGCCAGCAGTGAAGAGGGGGTTGGGGCCAACGTCCTGACTTTC.

This rearrangement joins TRBV20-1 to TRBJ2-5; unclear D gene. The J call may be incorrect, as the DNA end agrees better with TRBJ2-7. CDR3 length equals 13 residues. Germline V gene data show CDR1 as DFQATT and CDR2 as SNEGSKA (reference sequence). CDR3: CSARGGSSYEQYF. The CDR3 nucleotides are TGCAGTGCTAGAGGCGGCAGCTCCTACGAGCAGTACTTC.

This clonotype was detected ten times or more. This rearrangement joins TRBV20-1 to TRBJ2-1, with D maybe TRBD1 (6 bases). The CDR3 sequence is 17 residues long. Trimming stripped 2 bases from V and 0 bases from J, with 17 bases between. Germline CDR1 is DFQATT and CDR2 is SNEGSKA (reference sequence). The CDR3 coding sequence is TGCAGTGCTAGAATGTTCGAGGGGGAGAGCTCCTACAATGAGCAGTTCTTC. It codes for CSARMFEGESSYNEQFF.

This clonotype came up many times. V is TRBV3-1 and J is TRBJ1-1; no clear D gene. The CDR3 sequence is 13 residues long. Germline V CDR1 and CDR2: LGHDT, YNNKEL (reference sequence). Trimming pared 6 bases from V and 3 bases from J, leaving 11 bases between. CDR3 in DNA: TGTGCCAGCAGTCCCCTCCAGTACACTGAAGCTTTCTTT. Translated: CASSPLQYTEAFF. Together with reference TRBV3-1 and TRBJ1-1, the CDR3 gives the full variable domain: DTAVSQTPKYLVTQMGNDKSIKCEQNLGHDTMYWYKQDSKKFLKIMFSYNNKELIINETVPNRFSPKSPDKAHLNLHINSLELGDSAVYFCASSPLQYTEAFFGQGTRLTVV.

This clonotype was detected only a few times. The CDR3 nucleotides read TGCAGCGTTGAAGTTTCCTGGACAGGGGGCTACACCTTC. It encodes CSVEVSWTGGYTF. The chain has TRBV29-1 and TRBJ1-2, with TRBD1 identical over 8 bases. Germline assignment: CDR1 SQVTM and CDR2 ANQGSEA. V was clipped by 1 base and J by 8 bases; unmatched bases: 6. The CDR3 runs to 13 residues.

This chain joins TRBV19 and TRBJ2-7, with 8 bases identical to TRBD1. V lost 10 bases and J lost 3; bases outside the gene matches: 2. This CDR3 comprises 11 residues. Germline V gives CDR1 LNHDA, CDR2 SQIVND (reference sequence). The CDR3 coding sequence is TGTGCCACCGGACAGGGCTACGAGCAGTACTTC. Translated: CATGQGYEQYF.

This clonotype was recorded at least ten times. The genes are TRBV27 and TRBJ2-3; D perhaps matches TRBD1 (5 bases). The CDR3 is 14 residues long. In germline, CDR1 is MNHEY, CDR2 SMNVEV (reference sequence). V dropped 5 bases and J dropped 6 bases, with 15 bases sitting between them. CDR3 nucleotides: TGTGCCAGCAGTCAGGGTTTAAGAGCTGATACGCAGTATTTT. Protein sequence: CASSQGLRADTQYF.